This T cell receptor (beta chain) was documented in a study of blood T cell repertoires in COVID-19. Study context: From the United States, Italy and Spain came samples of acute and convalescent COVID-19. T cells, B-cell-depleted T cells, or PBMCs provided the cDNA or gDNA that served as material.

Original processing notes: How many nucleated cells were present was estimated from reference gene primer amplification. Sequencing used immunoSEQ multiplex PCR; TCRdb keeps in-frame clones, though not all of them. V and J calls and clone size are as listed in that table; D and trimming were resolved from the DNA. The sample records just over 65,000 clones, about nine tenths being singletons. There are 15 residues in the CDR3. The germline CDR1 and CDR2 sequences are LGHDT and YNNKEL (reference sequence). The V end lost 4 bases, the J end lost 0 bases, and 10 bases lay between the germline ends. This chain joins TRBV3-1 (or the pseudogene TRBV3-2) and TRBJ2-1; D perhaps matches TRBD2 (6 bases). The source material was peripheral blood. The TCR comes from a man aged 25-45 years with acute or convalescent COVID-19. Written as DNA, the CDR3 is TGTGCCAGCAGCCCGGGACTCAGCTCCTACAATGAGCAGTTCTTC. It specifies CASSPGLSSYNEQFF.